A selection of T cell receptor beta chains follows, all from one sample in a study of T-cell reconstitution after alpha-beta-depleted transplantation in children. TCRdb passed the PCR reads through MiXCR, listing each CDR3 protein once. The table includes 500,000 or so distinct CDR3 sequences, about an eighth detected once. Sequenced here: PBMCs, mostly from graft donor cells, sampled 180 days after TCRalphabeta/CD19-depleted stem cell transplant. Receptors originate from a female patient between 2 and 10 years old who had a stem cell transplant for aplastic anemia, so the T cells may come from the graft donor. Each CDR3 is given with its conserved first and last residue.

j_call v_call cdr3_aa
TRBJ1-2 TRBV12-5 CASGPWGSYGYTF
TRBJ1-1 TRBV7-9 CASSLTGHQNTEAFF
TRBJ2-1 TRBV30 CAWSLAGFAFF
TRBJ1-4 TRBV29-1 CSVEMGSETNEKLFF
TRBJ1-5 TRBV20-1 CSAIRDSHNQPQHF
TRBJ2-1 TRBV5-1 CASSLEGLGGIF
TRBJ1-5 TRBV10-2 CASSPRGGDSNQPQHF
TRBJ2-2 TRBV15 CATSRGGQDTGELFF
TRBJ2-1 TRBV28 CASSTFASGSYNEQFF
TRBJ1-6 TRBV7-2 CASSDVGSGLYNSPLHF
TRBJ1-1 TRBV12-3/TRBV12-4 CASSPLLRTEAFF
TRBJ2-2 TRBV5-1 CASSPGLARAGELFF
TRBJ2-1 TRBV20-1 CSASGMGNEQFF
TRBJ2-1 TRBV5-1 CASRGGGGDFSYNEQFF
TRBJ2-1 TRBV3-1 CASSHTTIGANEQFF
TRBJ2-1 TRBV4-3 CASSQGTSGSSYNEQFF
TRBJ1-5 TRBV14 CASSQAGYNQPQHF
TRBJ2-3 TRBV19 CASSGQLRTDTQYF
TRBJ2-7 TRBV9 CASSVGLLAGVSDEQYF
TRBJ2-1 TRBV7-9 CASSYRGSANNEQFF
TRBJ2-5 TRBV10-3 CAISEWDQNQETQYF
TRBJ2-5 TRBV12-3/TRBV12-4 CASSSRAGFETQYF
TRBJ2-7 TRBV5-1 CASSLAVRQVEDRHIEQYF
TRBJ1-6 TRBV9 CASSSTGTGQEGSYNSPLHF
TRBJ2-7 TRBV7-2 CASSFEAGASYEQYF
TRBJ2-7 TRBV6-1 CASSLTASSYEQYF
TRBJ2-4 TRBV20-1 CSATPSAGGLDKNIQYF
TRBJ2-7 TRBV15 CATSGASEQYF
TRBJ1-1 TRBV4-1 CASSQGAFGTGSFTEAFF
TRBJ1-5 TRBV24-1 CATTAGRDQPQHF
TRBJ2-2 TRBV9 CASSWAGERVNTGELFF
TRBJ2-2 TRBV18 CASSPIEVGTSGNPGELFF
TRBJ2-1 TRBV5-1 CASSLVQRRTNNEQFF
TRBJ2-1 TRBV15 CATSTDRIVPGWGGENNEQFF
TRBJ2-7 TRBV5-1 CASSLVPTGSPYEQYF